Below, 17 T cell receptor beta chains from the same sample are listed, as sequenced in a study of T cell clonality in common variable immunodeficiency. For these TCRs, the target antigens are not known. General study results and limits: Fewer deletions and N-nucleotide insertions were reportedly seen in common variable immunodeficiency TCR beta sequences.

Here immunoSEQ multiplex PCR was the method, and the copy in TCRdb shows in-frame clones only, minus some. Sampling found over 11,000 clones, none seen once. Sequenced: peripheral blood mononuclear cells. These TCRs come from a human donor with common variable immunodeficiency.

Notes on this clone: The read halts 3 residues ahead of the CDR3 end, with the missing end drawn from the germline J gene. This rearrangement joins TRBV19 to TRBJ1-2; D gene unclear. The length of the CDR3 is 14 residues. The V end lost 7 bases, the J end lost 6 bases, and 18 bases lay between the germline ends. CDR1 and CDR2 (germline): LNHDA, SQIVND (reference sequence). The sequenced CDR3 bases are TGTGCCAGTACCCGAGCCCCAAGCCTGAATGGC. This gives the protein CASTRAPSLNG. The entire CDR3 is CASTRAPSLNGYTF. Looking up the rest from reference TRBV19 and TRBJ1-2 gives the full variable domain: DGGITQSPKYLFRKEGQNVTLSCEQNLNHDAMYWYRQDPGQGLRLIYYSQIVNDFQKGDIAEGYSVSREKKESFPLTVTSAQKNPTAFYLCASTRAPSLNGYTFGSGTRLTVV.

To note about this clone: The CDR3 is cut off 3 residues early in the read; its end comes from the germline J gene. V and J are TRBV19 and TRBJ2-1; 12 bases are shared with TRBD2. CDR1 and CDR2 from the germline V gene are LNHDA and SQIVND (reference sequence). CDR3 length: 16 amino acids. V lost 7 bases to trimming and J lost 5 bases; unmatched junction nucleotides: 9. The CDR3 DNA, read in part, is TGTGCCAGTAAAGCTAGCGGGGGGGGACCCAACAATGAG. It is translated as CASKASGGGPNNE. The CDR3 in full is CASKASGGGPNNEQFF.

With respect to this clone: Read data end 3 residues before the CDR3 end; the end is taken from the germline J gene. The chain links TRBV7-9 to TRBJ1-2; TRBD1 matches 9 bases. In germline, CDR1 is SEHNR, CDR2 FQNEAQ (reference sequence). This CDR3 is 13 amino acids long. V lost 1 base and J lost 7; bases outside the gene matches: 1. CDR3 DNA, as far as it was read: TGTGCCAGCAGCTTAGAGACAGGGGGTGGC. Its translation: CASSLETGGG. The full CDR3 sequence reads CASSLETGGGYTF.

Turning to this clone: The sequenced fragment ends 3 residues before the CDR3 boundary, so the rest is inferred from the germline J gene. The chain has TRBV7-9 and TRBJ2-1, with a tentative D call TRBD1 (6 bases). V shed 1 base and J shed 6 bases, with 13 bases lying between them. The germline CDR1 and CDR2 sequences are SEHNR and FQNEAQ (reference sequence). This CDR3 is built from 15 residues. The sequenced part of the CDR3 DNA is TGTGCCAGCAGCTTAGTGGGGGCTCGTATCAATGAG. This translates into CASSLVGARINE. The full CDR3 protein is CASSLVGARINEQFF.

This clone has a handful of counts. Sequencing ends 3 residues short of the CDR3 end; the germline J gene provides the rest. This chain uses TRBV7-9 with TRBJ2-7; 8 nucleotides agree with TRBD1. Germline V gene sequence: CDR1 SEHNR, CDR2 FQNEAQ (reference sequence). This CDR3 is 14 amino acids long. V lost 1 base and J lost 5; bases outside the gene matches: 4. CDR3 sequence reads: CASSLGQGTHEQYF. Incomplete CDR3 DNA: TGTGCCAGCAGCTTAGGACAGGGGACCCACGAG. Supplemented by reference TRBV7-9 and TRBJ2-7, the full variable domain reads DTGVSQNPRHKITKRGQNVTFRCDPISEHNRLYWYRQTLGQGPEFLTYFQNEAQLEKSRLLSDRFSAERPKGSFSTLEIQRTEQGDSAMYLCASSLGQGTHEQYFGPGTRLTVT.

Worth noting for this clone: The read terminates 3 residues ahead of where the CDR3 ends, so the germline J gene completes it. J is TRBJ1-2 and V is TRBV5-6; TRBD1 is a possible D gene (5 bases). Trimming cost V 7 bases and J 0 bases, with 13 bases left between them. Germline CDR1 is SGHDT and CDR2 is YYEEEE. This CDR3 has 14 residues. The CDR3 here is CASRLGEANYGYTF. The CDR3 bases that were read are TGTGCCAGCCGATTAGGGGAAGCTAACTATGGC.

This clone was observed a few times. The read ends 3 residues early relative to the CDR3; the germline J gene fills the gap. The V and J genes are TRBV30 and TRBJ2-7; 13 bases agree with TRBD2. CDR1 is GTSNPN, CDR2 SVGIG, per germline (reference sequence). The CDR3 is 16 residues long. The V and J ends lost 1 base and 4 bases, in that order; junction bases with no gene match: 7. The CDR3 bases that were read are TGTGCCTGGAGTGGGACTAGCGGGGGCGTCAATTACGAG. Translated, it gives CAWSGTSGGVNYE. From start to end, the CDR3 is CAWSGTSGGVNYEQYF. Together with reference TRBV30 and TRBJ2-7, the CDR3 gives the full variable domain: SQTIHQWPATLVQPVGSPLSLECTVEGTSNPNLYWYRQAAGRGLQLLFYSVGIGQISSEVPQNLSASRPQDRQFILSSKKLLLSDSGFYLCAWSGTSGGVNYEQYFGPGTRLTVT.

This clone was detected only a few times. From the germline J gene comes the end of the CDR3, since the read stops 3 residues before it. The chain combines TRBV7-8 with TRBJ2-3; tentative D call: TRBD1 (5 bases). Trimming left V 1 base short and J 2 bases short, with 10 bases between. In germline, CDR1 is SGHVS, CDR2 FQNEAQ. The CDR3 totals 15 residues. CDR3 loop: CASSLVAGNTDTQYF. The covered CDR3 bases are TGTGCCAGCAGCTTAGTGGCAGGGAACACAGATACG.

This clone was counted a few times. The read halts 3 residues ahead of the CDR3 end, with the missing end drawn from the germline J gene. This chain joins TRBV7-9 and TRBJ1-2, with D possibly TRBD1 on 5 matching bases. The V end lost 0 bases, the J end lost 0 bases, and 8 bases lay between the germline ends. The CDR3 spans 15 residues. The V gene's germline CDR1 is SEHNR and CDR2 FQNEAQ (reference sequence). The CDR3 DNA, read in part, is TGTGCCAGCAGCTTAGCGCCAGGGACTAACTATGGC. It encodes CASSLAPGTNYG. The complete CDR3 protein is CASSLAPGTNYGYTF.

CDR3 DNA (partial): TGTGCCAGCAGCAAGGACACATATAGCAATCAGCCC. Protein sequence: CASSKDTYSNQP. Given in full, the CDR3 is CASSKDTYSNQPQHF. The chain employs TRBV7-2 and TRBJ1-5; D is possibly TRBD1 (5 bases). The read stops 3 residues short of the end of the CDR3; the missing end is completed from the germline J gene. V was trimmed by 5 bases and J by 0 bases, leaving 11 bases between them. Germline-derived CDR1 and CDR2 are SGHTA and FQGNSA. The CDR3 loop spans 15 amino acids.

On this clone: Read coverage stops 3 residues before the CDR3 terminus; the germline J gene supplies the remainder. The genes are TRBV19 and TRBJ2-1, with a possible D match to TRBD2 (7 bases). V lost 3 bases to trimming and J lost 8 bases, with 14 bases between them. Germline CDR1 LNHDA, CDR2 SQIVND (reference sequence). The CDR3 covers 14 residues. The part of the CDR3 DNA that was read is TGTGCCAGTAGTATGAGGGGGGGGGTCGATGAG. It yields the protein CASSMRGGVDE. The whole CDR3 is CASSMRGGVDEQFF.

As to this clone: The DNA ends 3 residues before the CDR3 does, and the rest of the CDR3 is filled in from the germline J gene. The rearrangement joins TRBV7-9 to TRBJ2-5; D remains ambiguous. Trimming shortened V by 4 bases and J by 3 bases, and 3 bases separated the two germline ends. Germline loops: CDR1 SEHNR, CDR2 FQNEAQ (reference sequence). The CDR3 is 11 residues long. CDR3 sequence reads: CASSSKETQYF. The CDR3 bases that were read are TGTGCCAGCAGCTCTAAAGAGACC. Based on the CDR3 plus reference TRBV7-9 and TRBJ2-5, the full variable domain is DTGVSQNPRHKITKRGQNVTFRCDPISEHNRLYWYRQTLGQGPEFLTYFQNEAQLEKSRLLSDRFSAERPKGSFSTLEIQRTEQGDSAMYLCASSSKETQYFGPGTRLLVL.

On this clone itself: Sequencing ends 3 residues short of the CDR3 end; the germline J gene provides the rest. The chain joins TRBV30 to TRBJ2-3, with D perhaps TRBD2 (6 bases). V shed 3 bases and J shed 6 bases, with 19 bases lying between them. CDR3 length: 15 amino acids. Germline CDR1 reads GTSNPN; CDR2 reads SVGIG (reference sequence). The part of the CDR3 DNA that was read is TGTGCCTGGAGGGACTACCCCGATAATGGGGATACG. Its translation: CAWRDYPDNGDT. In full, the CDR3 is CAWRDYPDNGDTQYF.

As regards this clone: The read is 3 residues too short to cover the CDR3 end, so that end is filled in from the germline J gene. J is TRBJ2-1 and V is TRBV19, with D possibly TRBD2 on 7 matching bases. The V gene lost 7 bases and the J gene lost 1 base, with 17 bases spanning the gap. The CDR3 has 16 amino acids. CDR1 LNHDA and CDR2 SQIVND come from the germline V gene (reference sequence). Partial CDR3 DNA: TGTGCCAGTACAACGGGGGGCCCTAAGTCCTACAATGAG. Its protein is CASTTGGPKSYNE. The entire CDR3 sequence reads CASTTGGPKSYNEQFF.

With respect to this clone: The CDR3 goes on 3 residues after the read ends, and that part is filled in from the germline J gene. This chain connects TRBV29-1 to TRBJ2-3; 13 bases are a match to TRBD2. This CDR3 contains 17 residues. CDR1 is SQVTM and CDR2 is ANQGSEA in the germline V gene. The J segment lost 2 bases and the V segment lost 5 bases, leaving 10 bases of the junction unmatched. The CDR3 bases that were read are TGCAGCGTTCCTCGGACTAGCGGGGGTCTTGACACAGATACG. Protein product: CSVPRTSGGLDTDT. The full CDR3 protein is CSVPRTSGGLDTDTQYF.

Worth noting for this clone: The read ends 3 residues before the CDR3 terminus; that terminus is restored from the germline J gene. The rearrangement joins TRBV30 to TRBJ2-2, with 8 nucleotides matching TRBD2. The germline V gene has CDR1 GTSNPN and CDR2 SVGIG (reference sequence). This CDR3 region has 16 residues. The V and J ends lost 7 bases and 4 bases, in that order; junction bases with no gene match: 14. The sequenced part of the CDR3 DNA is TGTGCCTCGCAGAAGTTTGGCGGGGGGTCCACCGGGGAG. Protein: CASQKFGGGSTGE. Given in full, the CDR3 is CASQKFGGGSTGELFF.

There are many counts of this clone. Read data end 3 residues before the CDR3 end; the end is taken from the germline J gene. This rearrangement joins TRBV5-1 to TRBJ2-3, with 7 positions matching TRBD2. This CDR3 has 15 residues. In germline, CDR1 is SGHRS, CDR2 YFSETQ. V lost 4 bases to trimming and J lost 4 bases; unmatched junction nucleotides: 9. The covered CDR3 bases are TGCGCCAGCAGCCCACCGGGGGGATCTGCAGATACG. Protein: CASSPPGGSADT. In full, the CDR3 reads CASSPPGGSADTQYF.